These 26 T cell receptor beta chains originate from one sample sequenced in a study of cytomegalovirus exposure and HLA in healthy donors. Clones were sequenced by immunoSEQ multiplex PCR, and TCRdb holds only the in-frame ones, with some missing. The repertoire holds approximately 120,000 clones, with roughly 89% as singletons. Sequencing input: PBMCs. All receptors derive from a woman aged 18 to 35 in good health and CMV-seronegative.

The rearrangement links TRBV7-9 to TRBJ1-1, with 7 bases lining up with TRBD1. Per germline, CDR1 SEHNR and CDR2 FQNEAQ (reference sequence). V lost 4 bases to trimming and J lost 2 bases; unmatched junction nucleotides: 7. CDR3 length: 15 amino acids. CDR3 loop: CASSSRTGPNTEAFF. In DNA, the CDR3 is TGTGCCAGCAGCTCACGGACAGGCCCAAACACTGAAGCTTTCTTT.

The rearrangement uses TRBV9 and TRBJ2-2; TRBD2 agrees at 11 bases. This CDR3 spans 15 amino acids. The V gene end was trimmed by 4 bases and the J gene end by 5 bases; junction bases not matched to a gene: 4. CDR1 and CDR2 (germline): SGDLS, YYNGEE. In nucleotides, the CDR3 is TGTGCCAGCAGCCCCCGGACTAGCGGGACCGGGGAGCTGTTTTTT. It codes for CASSPRTSGTGELFF.

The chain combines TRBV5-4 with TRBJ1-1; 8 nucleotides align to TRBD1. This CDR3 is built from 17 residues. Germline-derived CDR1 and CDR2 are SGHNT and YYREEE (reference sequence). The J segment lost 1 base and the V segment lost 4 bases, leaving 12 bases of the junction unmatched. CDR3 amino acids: CASSATDRGPSNTEAFF. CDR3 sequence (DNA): TGTGCCAGCAGCGCTACAGACAGGGGACCGTCGAACACTGAAGCTTTCTTT.

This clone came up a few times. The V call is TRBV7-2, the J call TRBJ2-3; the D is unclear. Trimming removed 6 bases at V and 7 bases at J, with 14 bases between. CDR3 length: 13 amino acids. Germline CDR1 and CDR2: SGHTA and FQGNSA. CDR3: CASSPTSANTQYF. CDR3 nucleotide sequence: TGTGCCAGCAGTCCGACATCTGCGAATACGCAGTATTTT.

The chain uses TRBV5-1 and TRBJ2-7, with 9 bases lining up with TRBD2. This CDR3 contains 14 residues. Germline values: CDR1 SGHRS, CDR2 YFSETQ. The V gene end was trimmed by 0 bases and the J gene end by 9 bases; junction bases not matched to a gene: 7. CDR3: CASSLDGSGGWQYV. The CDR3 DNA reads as TGCGCCAGCAGCTTGGACGGGAGCGGGGGGTGGCAGTACGTC.

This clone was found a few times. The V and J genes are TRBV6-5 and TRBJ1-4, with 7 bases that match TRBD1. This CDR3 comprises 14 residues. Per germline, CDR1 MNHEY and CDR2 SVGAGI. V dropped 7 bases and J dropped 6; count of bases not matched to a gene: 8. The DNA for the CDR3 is TGTGCCAGCACCTCGGGAGGGGGCGATGAAAAACTGTTTTTT. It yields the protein CASTSGGGDEKLFF.

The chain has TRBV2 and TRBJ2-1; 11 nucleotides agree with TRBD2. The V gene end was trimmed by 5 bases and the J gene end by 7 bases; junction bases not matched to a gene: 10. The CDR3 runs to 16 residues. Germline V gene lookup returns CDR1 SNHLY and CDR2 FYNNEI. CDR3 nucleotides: TGTGCCAGCAGTACCCAGACTAGCGGGGAAGGGAATGAGCAGTTCTTC. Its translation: CASSTQTSGEGNEQFF.

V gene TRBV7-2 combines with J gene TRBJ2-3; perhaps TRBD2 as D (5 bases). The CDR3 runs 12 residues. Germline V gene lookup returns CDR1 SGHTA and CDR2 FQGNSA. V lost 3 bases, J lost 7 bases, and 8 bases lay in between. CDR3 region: CASSFSGNTQYF. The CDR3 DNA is TGTGCCAGCAGCTTTTCCGGGAATACGCAGTATTTT. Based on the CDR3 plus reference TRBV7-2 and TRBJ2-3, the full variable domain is GAGVSQSPSNKVTEKGKDVELRCDPISGHTALYWYRQSLGQGLEFLIYFQGNSAPDKSGLPSDRFSAERTGGSVSTLTIQRTQQEDSAVYLCASSFSGNTQYFGPGTRLTVL.

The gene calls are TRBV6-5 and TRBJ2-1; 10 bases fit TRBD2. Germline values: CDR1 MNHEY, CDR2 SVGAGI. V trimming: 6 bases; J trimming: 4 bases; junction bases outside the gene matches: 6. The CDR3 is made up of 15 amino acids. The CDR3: CASRIAGGSYNEQFF. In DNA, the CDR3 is TGTGCCAGCAGAATAGCGGGGGGCTCATACAATGAGCAGTTCTTC.

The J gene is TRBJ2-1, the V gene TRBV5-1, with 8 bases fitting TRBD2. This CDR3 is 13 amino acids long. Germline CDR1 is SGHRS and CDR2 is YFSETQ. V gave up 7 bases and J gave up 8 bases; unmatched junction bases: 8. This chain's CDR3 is CASRAGGAYEQFF. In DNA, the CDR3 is TGCGCCAGCCGTGCGGGAGGTGCCTATGAGCAGTTCTTC.

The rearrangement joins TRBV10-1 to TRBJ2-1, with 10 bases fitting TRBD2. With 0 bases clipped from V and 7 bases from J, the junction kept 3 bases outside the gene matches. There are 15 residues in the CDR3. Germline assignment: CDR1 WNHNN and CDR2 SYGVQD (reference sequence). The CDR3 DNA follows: TGCGCCAGCAGTGAGTCAGGGACTAGCGCTAATGAGCAGTTCTTC. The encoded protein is CASSESGTSANEQFF.

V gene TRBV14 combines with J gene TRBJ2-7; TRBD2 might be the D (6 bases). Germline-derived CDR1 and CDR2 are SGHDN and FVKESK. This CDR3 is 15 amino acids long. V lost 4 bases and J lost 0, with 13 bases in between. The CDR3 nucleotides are TGTGCCAGCAGCCCTCAGTACGGGAGCTCCTACGAGCAGTACTTC. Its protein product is CASSPQYGSSYEQYF.

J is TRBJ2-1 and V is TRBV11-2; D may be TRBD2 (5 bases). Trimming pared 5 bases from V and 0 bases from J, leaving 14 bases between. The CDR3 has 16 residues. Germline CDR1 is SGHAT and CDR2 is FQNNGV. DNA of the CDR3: TGTGCCAGCAGCCCGCAAGGTGGGAGCTCCTACAATGAGCAGTTCTTC. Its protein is CASSPQGGSSYNEQFF.

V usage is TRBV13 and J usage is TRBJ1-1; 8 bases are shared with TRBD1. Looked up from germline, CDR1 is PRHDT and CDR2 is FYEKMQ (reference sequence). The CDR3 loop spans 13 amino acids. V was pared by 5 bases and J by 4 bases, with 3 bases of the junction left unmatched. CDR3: CASSRGTGTEAFF. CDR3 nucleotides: TGTGCCAGCAGCAGAGGGACAGGCACTGAAGCTTTCTTT.

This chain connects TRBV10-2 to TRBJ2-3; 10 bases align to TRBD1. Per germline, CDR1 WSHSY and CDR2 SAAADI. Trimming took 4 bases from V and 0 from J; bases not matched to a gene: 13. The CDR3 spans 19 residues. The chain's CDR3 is CASSGNRDRGLASTDTQYF. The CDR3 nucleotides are TGCGCCAGCAGTGGAAACCGGGACAGGGGACTTGCTAGCACAGATACGCAGTATTTT.

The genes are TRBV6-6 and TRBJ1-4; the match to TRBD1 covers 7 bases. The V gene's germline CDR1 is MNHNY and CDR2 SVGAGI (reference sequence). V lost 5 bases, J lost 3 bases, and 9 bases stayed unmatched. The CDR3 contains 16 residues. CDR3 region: CASSPRTGSANEKLFF. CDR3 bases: TGTGCCAGCAGTCCGCGGACAGGTAGCGCTAATGAAAAACTGTTTTTT.

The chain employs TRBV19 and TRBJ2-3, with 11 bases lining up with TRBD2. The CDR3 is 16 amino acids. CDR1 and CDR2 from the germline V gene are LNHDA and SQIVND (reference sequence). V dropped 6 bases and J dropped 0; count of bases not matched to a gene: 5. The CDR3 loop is CASSSRLAGSTDTQYF. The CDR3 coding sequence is TGTGCCAGTAGCTCCAGACTAGCGGGGAGCACAGATACGCAGTATTTT. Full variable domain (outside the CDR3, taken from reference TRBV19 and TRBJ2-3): DGGITQSPKYLFRKEGQNVTLSCEQNLNHDAMYWYRQDPGQGLRLIYYSQIVNDFQKGDIAEGYSVSREKKESFPLTVTSAQKNPTAFYLCASSSRLAGSTDTQYFGPGTRLTVL.

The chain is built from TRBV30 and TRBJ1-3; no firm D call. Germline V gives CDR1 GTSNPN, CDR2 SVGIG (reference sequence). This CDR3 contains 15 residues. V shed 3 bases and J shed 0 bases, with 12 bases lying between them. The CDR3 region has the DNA TGTGCCTGGAGCGTAATAGAAAACTCTGGAAACACCATATATTTT. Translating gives CAWSVIENSGNTIYF.

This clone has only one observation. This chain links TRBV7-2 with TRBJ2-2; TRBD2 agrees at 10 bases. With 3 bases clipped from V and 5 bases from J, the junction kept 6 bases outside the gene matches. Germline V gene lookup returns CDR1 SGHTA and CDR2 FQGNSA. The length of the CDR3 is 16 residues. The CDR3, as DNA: TGTGCCAGCAGCTTCCGCCTAGCGGGAGTGACCGGGGAGCTGTTTTTT. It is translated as CASSFRLAGVTGELFF.

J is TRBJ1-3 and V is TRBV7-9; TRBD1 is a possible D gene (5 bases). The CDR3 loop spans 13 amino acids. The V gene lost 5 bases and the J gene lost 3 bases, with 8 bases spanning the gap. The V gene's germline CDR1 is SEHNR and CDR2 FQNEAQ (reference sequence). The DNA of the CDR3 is TGTGCCAGCAGCCCAGGGAATGGAAACACCATATATTTT. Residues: CASSPGNGNTIYF.

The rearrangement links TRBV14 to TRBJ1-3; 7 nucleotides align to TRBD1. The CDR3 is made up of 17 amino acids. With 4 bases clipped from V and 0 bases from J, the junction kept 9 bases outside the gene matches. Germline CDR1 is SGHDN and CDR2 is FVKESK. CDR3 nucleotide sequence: TGTGCCAGCAGCCGCGCCAGACAGGGCAGCTCTGGAAACACCATATATTTT. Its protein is CASSRARQGSSGNTIYF. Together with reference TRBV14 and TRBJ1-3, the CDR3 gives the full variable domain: EAGVTQFPSHSVIEKGQTVTLRCDPISGHDNLYWYRRVMGKEIKFLLHFVKESKQDESGMPNNRFLAERTGGTYSTLKVQPAELEDSGVYFCASSRARQGSSGNTIYFGEGSWLTVV.

The CDR3 DNA sequence: TGCGCCAGCAGCCTGACCCGGGAGGTCCAAGAGACCCAGTACTTC. Protein product: CASSLTREVQETQYF. The gene calls are TRBV4-1 and TRBJ2-5; 7 positions match TRBD2. The CDR3 is 15 amino acids. Germline lookup yields CDR1 MGHRA and CDR2 YSYEKL. The junction had 6 bases not matched to a gene; V was cut back by 4 bases and J by 1 base.

The CDR3 nucleotides read TGTGCCAGTAGTCTCTCGATCCACAGGGGTTCTGGAAACACCATATATTTT. Translating gives CASSLSIHRGSGNTIYF. This sequence joins TRBV19 and TRBJ1-3, with 7 positions matching TRBD1. Germline V CDR1 and CDR2: LNHDA, SQIVND (reference sequence). The CDR3 runs to 17 residues. With V trimmed by 5 bases and J by 1 base, 11 bases remained unmatched. The full variable domain, rest sourced from reference TRBV19 and TRBJ1-3, is DGGITQSPKYLFRKEGQNVTLSCEQNLNHDAMYWYRQDPGQGLRLIYYSQIVNDFQKGDIAEGYSVSREKKESFPLTVTSAQKNPTAFYLCASSLSIHRGSGNTIYFGEGSWLTVV.

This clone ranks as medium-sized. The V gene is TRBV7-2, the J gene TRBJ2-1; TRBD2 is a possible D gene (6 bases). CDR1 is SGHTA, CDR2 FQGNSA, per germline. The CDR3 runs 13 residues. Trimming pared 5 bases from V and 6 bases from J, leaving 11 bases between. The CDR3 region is CASSPVGGNEQFF. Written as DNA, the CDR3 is TGTGCCAGCAGCCCTGTCGGGGGCAATGAGCAGTTCTTC.

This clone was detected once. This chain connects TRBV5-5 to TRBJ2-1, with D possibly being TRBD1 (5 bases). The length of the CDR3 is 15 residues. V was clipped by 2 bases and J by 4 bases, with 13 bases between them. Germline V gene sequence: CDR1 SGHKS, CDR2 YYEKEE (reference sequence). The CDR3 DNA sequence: TGTGCCAGCAGCTTTTTCCAGGGCGATTACAATGAGCAGTTCTTC. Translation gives CASSFFQGDYNEQFF. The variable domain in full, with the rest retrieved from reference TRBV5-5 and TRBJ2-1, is DAGVTQSPTHLIKTRGQQVTLRCSPISGHKSVSWYQQVLGQGPQFIFQYYEKEERGRGNFPDRFSARQFPNYSSELNVNALLLGDSALYLCASSFFQGDYNEQFFGPGTRLTVL.

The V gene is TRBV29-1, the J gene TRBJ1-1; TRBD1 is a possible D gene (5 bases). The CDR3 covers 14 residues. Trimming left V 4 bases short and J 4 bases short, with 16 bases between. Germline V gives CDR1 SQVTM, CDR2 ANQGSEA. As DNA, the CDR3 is TGCAGCGTTGGTCTCAGGGCTCTTTTCACTGAAGCTTTCTTT. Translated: CSVGLRALFTEAFF.